This T cell receptor (beta chain) stems from a study of shared clonotypes between healthy human individuals. As regards this clone: Its antigen is still unknown.

Findings and limits, study-wide: The represented genetic and exposure-history diversity was limited by the small number of donors.

Sequencing was performed on unsorted PBMC DNA using ten immunoSEQ deep assay plates. In the original analysis: ImmunoSEQ output lacked quality scores and full-length reads, limiting matched filtering. Clones were sequenced by immunoSEQ multiplex PCR, and TCRdb holds only the in-frame ones, with some missing. V, J and clone size are taken as reported in that table, and D and trimming were inferred from the DNA itself. The sample yields about 450,000 clones, 70% to 80% seen once. The ends were cut back, 2 bases at V and 2 bases at J, with 10 bases in the middle. Germline assignment: CDR1 MDHEN and CDR2 SYDVKM. The CDR3 has 14 residues.

The sequence was obtained from a middle-aged woman in good health. Some clones in this sample may be carry-over from other donors' samples. Source material: PBMCs. The chain combines TRBV28 with TRBJ2-7, with D uncertain. The CDR3 spells CASSLGPLPYEQYF. CDR3 nucleotide sequence: TGTGCCAGCAGTTTAGGTCCACTTCCCTACGAGCAGTACTTC.